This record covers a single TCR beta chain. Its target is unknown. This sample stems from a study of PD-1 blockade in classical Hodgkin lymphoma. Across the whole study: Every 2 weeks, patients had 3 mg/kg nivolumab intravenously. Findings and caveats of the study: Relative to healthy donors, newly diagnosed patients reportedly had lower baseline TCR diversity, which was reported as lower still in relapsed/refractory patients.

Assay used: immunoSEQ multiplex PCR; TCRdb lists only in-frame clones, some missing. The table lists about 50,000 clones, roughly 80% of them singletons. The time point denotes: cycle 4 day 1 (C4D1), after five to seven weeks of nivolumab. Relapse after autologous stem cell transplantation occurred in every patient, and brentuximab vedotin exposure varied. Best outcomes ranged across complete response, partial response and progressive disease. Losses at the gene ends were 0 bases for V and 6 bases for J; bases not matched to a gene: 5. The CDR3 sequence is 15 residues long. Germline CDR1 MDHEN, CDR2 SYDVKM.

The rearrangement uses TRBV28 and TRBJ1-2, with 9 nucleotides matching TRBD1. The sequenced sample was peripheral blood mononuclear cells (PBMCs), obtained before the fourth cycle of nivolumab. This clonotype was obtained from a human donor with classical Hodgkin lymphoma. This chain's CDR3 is CASSLWGTGTHGYTF. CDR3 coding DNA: TGTGCCAGCAGTTTATGGGGGACAGGGACTCATGGCTACACCTTC.